Sequencing of this TCR beta chain was carried out in a study of blood T cell repertoires in COVID-19. Study context: The United States, Italy and Spain supplied acute and convalescent COVID-19 samples. PBMCs, B-cell-depleted T cells, or T cells provided the cDNA or gDNA that made up the material.

The germline V gene has CDR1 MNHEY and CDR2 SMNVEV (reference sequence). The CDR3 length is 14 residues. V lost 8 bases and J lost 4; bases outside the gene matches: 9. TCRdb's copy holds only in-frame clones and misses some; the assay was immunoSEQ multiplex PCR. Altogether 270,000 or so clones are present, 83% being singletons, with the ten largest covering 8.5% to 9.5%. The source material was peripheral blood. The V gene is TRBV27, the J gene TRBJ2-3, with 7 bases aligning to TRBD2. This TCR was sampled from a woman in her 50s who had recovered from COVID-19. The DNA for the CDR3 is TGTGCCAGCTGCAGCGGGGTAGCACCAGATACGCAGTATTTT. It specifies CASCSGVAPDTQYF.